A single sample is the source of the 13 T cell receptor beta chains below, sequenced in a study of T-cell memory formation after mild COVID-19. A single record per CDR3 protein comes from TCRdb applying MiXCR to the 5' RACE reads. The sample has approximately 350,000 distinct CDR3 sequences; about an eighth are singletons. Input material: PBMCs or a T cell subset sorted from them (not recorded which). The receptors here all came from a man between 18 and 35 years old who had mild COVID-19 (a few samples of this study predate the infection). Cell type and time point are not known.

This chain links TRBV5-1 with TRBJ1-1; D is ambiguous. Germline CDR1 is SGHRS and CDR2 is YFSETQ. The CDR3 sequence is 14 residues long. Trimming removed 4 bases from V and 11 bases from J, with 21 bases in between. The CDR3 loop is CASSLRSSGDGAFF. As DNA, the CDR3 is TGCGCCAGCAGCCTAAGGTCCAGCGGGGATGGCGCTTTCTTT.

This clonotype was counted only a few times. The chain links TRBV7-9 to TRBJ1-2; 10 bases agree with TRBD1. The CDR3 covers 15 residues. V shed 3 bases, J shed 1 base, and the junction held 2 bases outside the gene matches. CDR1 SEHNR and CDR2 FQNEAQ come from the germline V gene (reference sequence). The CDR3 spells CASSFGQGVNYGYTF. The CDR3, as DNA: TGTGCCAGCAGCTTTGGACAGGGGGTTAACTATGGCTACACCTTC.

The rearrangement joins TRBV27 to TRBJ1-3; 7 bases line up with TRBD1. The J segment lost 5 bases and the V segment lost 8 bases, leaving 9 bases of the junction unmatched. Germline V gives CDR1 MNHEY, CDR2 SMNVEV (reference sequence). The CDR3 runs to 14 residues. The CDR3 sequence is CASSGTVDRNTIYF. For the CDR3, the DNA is TGTGCCAGCTCCGGGACAGTTGATCGAAACACCATATATTTT.

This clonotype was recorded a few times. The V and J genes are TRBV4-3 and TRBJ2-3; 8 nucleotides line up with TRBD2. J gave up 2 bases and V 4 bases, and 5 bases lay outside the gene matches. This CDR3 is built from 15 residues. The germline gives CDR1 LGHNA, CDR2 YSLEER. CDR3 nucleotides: TGCGCCAGCAGCCCGGGACTAGAGGCCACAGATACGCAGTATTTT. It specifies CASSPGLEATDTQYF.

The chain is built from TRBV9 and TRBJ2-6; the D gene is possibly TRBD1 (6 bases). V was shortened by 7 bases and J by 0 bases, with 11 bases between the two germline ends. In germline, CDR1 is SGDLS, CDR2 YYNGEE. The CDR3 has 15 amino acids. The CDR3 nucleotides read TGTGCCAGCTGCCAGGGGATCTCTGGGGCCAACGTCCTGACTTTC. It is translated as CASCQGISGANVLTF.

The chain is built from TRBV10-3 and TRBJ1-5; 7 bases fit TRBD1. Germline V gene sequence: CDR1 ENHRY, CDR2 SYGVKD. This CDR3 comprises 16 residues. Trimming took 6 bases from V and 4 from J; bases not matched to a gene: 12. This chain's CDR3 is CAISLPTNRGNQPQHF. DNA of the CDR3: TGTGCCATCAGCCTCCCGACTAACAGGGGAAATCAGCCCCAGCATTTT.

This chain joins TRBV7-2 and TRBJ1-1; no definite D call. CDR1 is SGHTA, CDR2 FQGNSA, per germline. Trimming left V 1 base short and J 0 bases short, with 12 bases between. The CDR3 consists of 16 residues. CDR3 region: CASSLGGQYMNTEAFF. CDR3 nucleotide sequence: TGTGCCAGCAGCTTAGGAGGGCAGTACATGAACACTGAAGCTTTCTTT.

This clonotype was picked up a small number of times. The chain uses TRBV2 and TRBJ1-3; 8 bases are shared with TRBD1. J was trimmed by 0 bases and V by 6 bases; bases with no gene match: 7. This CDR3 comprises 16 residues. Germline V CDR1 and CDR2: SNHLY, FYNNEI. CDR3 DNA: TGTGCCAGCAGCGGACAGGGCCCAAGCTCTGGAAACACCATATATTTT. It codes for CASSGQGPSSGNTIYF.

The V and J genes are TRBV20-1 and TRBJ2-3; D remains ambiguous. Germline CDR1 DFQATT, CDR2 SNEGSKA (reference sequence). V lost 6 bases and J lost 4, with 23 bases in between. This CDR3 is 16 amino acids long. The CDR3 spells CSASLFDGPSADTQYF. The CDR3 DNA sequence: TGCAGTGCGAGCCTTTTCGACGGTCCTTCGGCAGATACGCAGTATTTT.

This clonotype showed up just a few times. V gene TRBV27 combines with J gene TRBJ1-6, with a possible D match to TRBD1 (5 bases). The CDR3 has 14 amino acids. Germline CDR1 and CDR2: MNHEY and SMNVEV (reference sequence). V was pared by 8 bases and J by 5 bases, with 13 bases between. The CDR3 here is CASGVGVHNSPLHF. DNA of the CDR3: TGTGCCAGCGGGGTGGGGGTCCATAATTCACCCCTCCACTTT.

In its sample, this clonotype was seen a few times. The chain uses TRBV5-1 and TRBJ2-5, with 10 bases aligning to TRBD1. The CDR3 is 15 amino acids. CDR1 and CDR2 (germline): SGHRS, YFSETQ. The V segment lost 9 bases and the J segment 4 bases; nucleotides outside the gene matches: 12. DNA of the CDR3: TGCGCCACCTCCTCCGGACAGGGGGTCGGAGAGACCCAGTACTTC. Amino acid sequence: CATSSGQGVGETQYF.

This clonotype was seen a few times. CDR3 loop: CASSLRPMRRAGTEAFF. The CDR3 nucleotides are TGTGCCAGCAGCTTAAGGCCCATGAGAAGGGCGGGCACTGAAGCTTTCTTT. The J gene is TRBJ1-1, the V gene TRBV7-3, with D unclear. Per the germline V gene, CDR1 is SGHTA and CDR2 is FQGTGA. This CDR3 contains 17 residues. Trimming cost V 1 base and J 4 bases, with 19 bases left between them. Combining the CDR3 with reference TRBV7-3 and TRBJ1-1 gives the whole variable domain GAGVSQTPSNKVTEKGKYVELRCDPISGHTALYWYRQSLGQGPEFLIYFQGTGAADDSGLPNDRFFAVRPEGSVSTLKIQRTERGDSAVYLCASSLRPMRRAGTEAFFGQGTRLTVV.

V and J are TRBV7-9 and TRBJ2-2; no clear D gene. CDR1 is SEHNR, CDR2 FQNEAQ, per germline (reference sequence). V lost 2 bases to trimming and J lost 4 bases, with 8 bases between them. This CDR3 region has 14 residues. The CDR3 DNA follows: TGTGCCAGCAGCTTATCGACGATCACCGGGGAGCTGTTTTTT. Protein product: CASSLSTITGELFF.